This TCR beta chain stems from a study of human thymus T cells. CDR3 length: 19 residues. Trimming cost V 4 bases and J 9 bases; bases outside gene matches: 24. Germline V gene data show CDR1 as SGHTS and CDR2 as YDEGEE. The source of the thymus tissue was resections taken during corrective heart surgery. Clones were sequenced by immunoSEQ multiplex PCR, and TCRdb holds only the in-frame ones, with some missing. This table has under 95,000 clones, 95% appearing once. This TCR derives from a girl younger than two with a congenital heart defect but otherwise immunologically healthy. Sequenced: thymus tissue. The rearrangement uses TRBV5-8 and TRBJ2-1; TRBD2 matches at 8 bases. CDR3 amino acids: CASSDRPGLGNPWGSEQFF. Here the CDR3 DNA reads TGTGCCAGCAGCGATCGGCCGGGACTAGGAAATCCTTGGGGAAGTGAGCAGTTCTTC.